The 16 T cell receptor beta chains below all came from one sample that was sequenced in a study of control samples from healthy donors and cancer patients (dated by TCRdb to 2018 to 2020). Library preparation used the immunoSEQ multiplex PCR assay. Sourced from immuneACCESS, this table was stored by TCRdb with only in-frame sequences that have V and J called. A share of the clones is absent; for the studies checked, an unresolved V gene accounts for under half, and the remainder has no known explanation. The sample table shows 250,000 to 300,000 clones, and roughly 82% are seen once. About an eighth of the sample goes to the ten largest clones. The specimen was PBMCs. These receptors all stem from a woman aged 60 to 75 with lung cancer.

The gene calls are TRBV5-1 and TRBJ2-7; D gene ambiguous. From germline, CDR1 is SGHRS and CDR2 YFSETQ. V was pared by 5 bases and J by 5 bases, with 11 bases between. The CDR3 is made up of 12 amino acids. The CDR3 loop reads CASRQEGDEQYF. In DNA, the CDR3 is TGCGCCAGCAGGCAGGAAGGTGACGAGCAGTACTTC.

V gene TRBV11-2 combines with J gene TRBJ1-2, with D hard to call. Germline-derived CDR1 and CDR2 are SGHAT and FQNNGV. This CDR3 spans 14 amino acids. V lost 0 bases and J 4 bases, leaving 9 bases between the germline ends. In DNA, the CDR3 is TGTGCCAGCAGCTTAGATGCGGGCCCCTATGGCTACACCTTC. Translated: CASSLDAGPYGYTF.

The chain joins TRBV3-1 (or the pseudogene TRBV3-2) to TRBJ2-3, with 12 bases aligning to TRBD2. CDR3 length: 16 residues. Trimming at V came to 4 bases and at J to 6 bases, leaving 8 bases not matched to a gene. Germline loops: CDR1 LGHDT, CDR2 YNNKEL (reference sequence). CDR3 DNA sequence: TGTGCCAGCAGCCCACCTAGCGGGAGGGCCGTCGATACGCAGTATTTT. This codes for CASSPPSGRAVDTQYF.

In this sample, this clone turned up a few times. The CDR3 DNA sequence: TGTGCCAGCAGATTCGATCGTAATTCACCCCTCCACTTT. Amino acids: CASRFDRNSPLHF. The genes are TRBV7-2 and TRBJ1-6; D unclear. The CDR3 length is 13 residues. V dropped 6 bases and J dropped 6 bases, with 9 bases sitting between them. Germline-derived CDR1 and CDR2 are SGHTA and FQGNSA.

This clone was picked up one time. The V and J genes are TRBV5-1 and TRBJ1-1; D is possibly TRBD1 (5 bases). There are 13 residues in the CDR3. V was shortened by 2 bases and J by 5 bases, with 10 bases between the two germline ends. In germline, CDR1 is SGHRS, CDR2 YFSETQ. CDR3 in amino acids: CASSFTQGTEAFF. CDR3 DNA sequence: TGCGCCAGCAGCTTCACCCAGGGAACTGAAGCTTTCTTT.

In the case of this clone: One junction end does not reproduce the germline sequence, and a read error may be involved. J is TRBJ2-1 and V is TRBV7-8, with 7 positions matching TRBD2. Germline assignment: CDR1 SGHVS and CDR2 FQNEAQ. There are 14 residues in the CDR3. CDR3 bases: TGTGCCAGCAGCTTAGCCGGGACTAATAGGGAGCGGTTCTTC. Amino acid sequence: CASSLAGTNRERFF. Variable domain in full (rest from reference TRBV7-8 and TRBJ2-1): GAGVSQSPRYKVAKRGQDVALRCDPISGHVSLFWYQQALGQGPEFLTYFQNEAQLDKSGLPSDRFFAERPEGSVSTLKIQRTQQEDSAVYLCASSLAGTNRERFFGPGTRLTVL.

The J gene is TRBJ2-7, the V gene TRBV28, with D uncertain. CDR1 MDHEN and CDR2 SYDVKM come from the germline V gene. V was shortened by 2 bases and J by 0 bases, with 11 bases between the two germline ends. The CDR3 spans 15 residues. The chain's CDR3 is CASSLSGGYSYEQYF. In nucleotides, the CDR3 is TGTGCCAGCAGTTTAAGTGGCGGTTACTCCTACGAGCAGTACTTC.

The rearrangement joins TRBV28 to TRBJ1-2; no clear D. The CDR3 runs 12 residues. Germline-derived CDR1 and CDR2 are MDHEN and SYDVKM. Trimming stripped 7 bases from V and 1 base from J, with 7 bases between. CDR3 sequence (DNA): TGTGCCAGCACATCGGTTAACTATGGCTACACCTTC. This gives the protein CASTSVNYGYTF.

V is TRBV15 and J is TRBJ2-1; 11 bases are a match to TRBD2. V was pared by 3 bases and J by 6 bases, with 7 bases of the junction left unmatched. This CDR3 is built from 16 residues. Germline CDR1 reads LNHNV; CDR2 reads YYDKDF (reference sequence). The CDR3 spells CATSRAGTSGSNEQFF. The DNA of the CDR3 is TGTGCCACCAGCAGGGCCGGGACTAGCGGCAGCAATGAGCAGTTCTTC.

V usage is TRBV6-6 and J usage is TRBJ2-1; TRBD1 matches 8 bases. The CDR3 spans 16 residues. Per germline, CDR1 MNHNY and CDR2 SVGAGI (reference sequence). Losses at the gene ends were 6 bases for V and 5 bases for J; bases not matched to a gene: 12. CDR3 loop: CASSPRQGARDNEQFF. The CDR3, as DNA: TGTGCCAGCAGCCCGCGGCAGGGGGCGCGGGACAATGAGCAGTTCTTC.

A word on this clone: Sequence at one end of the junction differs from germline and may be a read error. The genes are TRBV5-6 and TRBJ2-7, with D possibly TRBD2 on 6 matching bases. CDR1 and CDR2 (germline): SGHDT, YYEEEE. The CDR3 has 14 amino acids. The CDR3 reads CASGLGLLTYEQYF. The CDR3 coding sequence is TGTGCCAGCGGCTTGGGACTGCTGACCTACGAGCAGTACTTC.

This clone was recorded once. The chain employs TRBV9 and TRBJ2-1; 16 bases are shared with TRBD2. The length of the CDR3 is 18 residues. Germline V gene lookup returns CDR1 SGDLS and CDR2 YYNGEE. The J segment lost 7 bases and the V segment lost 7 bases, leaving 14 bases of the junction unmatched. The CDR3 coding sequence is TGTGCCAGCGAATTCGGGACTAGCGGGAGGGCCTGGCGGAATGAGCAGTTCTTC. Amino acids: CASEFGTSGRAWRNEQFF.

The chain is built from TRBV5-1 and TRBJ2-7, with 8 bases fitting TRBD1. This CDR3 is 15 amino acids long. Germline V gives CDR1 SGHRS, CDR2 YFSETQ. Trimming took 4 bases from V and 10 from J; bases not matched to a gene: 16. CDR3 in amino acids: CASSPTGQGAANQYF. DNA for the CDR3: TGCGCCAGCAGCCCGACGGGGCAGGGGGCCGCCAATCAGTACTTC.

This chain uses TRBV18 with TRBJ2-7, with 14 bases identical to TRBD2. CDR1 and CDR2 from the germline V gene are KGHSH and LQKENI. The junction had 14 bases not matched to a gene; V was cut back by 5 bases and J by 2 bases. The CDR3 has 19 amino acids. CDR3 protein: CASSVTGTSGSQTAYEQYF. CDR3 coding DNA: TGTGCCAGCTCAGTGACCGGGACTAGCGGGAGCCAAACGGCCTACGAGCAGTACTTC.

The chain uses TRBV6-5 and TRBJ2-7, with 8 bases fitting TRBD1. This CDR3 contains 15 residues. In germline, CDR1 is MNHEY, CDR2 SVGAGI. The J segment lost 6 bases and the V segment lost 5 bases, leaving 12 bases of the junction unmatched. This chain's CDR3 is CASSPTDRDGLEQYF. The CDR3 coding sequence is TGTGCCAGCAGTCCGACGGACAGGGACGGTCTCGAGCAGTACTTC.

The CDR3 loop is CASTLGDHARNTEAFF. CDR3 nucleotides: TGTGCCAGCACCCTAGGGGACCACGCGCGGAACACTGAAGCTTTCTTT. The chain recombines TRBV11-2 with TRBJ1-1, with D perhaps matching TRBD1 (5 bases). V was pared by 7 bases and J by 1 base, with 19 bases between. Germline lookup yields CDR1 SGHAT and CDR2 FQNNGV. The CDR3 sequence is 16 residues long.